What follows is one TCR beta chain and its context. Its target is unknown. The source of the sample is a study of OX40 agonist ivuxolimab in advanced cancers. Study-wide results and limits: Expansion of clones was among the lowest in partial responders at 0.1-3.0 mg/kg.

Assay used: immunoSEQ multiplex PCR; TCRdb lists only in-frame clones, some missing. Of 48,000 or so clones in the sample, approximately 94% were seen once. The sequencing here drew on CD4+ or CD8+ T cells sorted from blood, taken in a trial of the OX40 agonist ivuxolimab. The source of this sequence is an adult with an advanced solid tumor such as melanoma, head and neck, liver or kidney cancer.

The CDR3 is CASSLGMMTGAGYGYTF. CDR3 nucleotide sequence: TGTGCCAGCAGCTTAGGAATGATGACGGGGGCCGGCTATGGCTACACCTTC. The V gene is TRBV7-9, the J gene TRBJ1-2, with a possible D match to TRBD1 (6 bases). Germline V gene sequence: CDR1 SEHNR, CDR2 FQNEAQ (reference sequence). The CDR3 covers 17 residues. Trimming left V 1 base short and J 4 bases short, with 19 bases between. Filled out from reference TRBV7-9 and TRBJ1-2, the complete variable domain reads DTGVSQNPRHKITKRGQNVTFRCDPISEHNRLYWYRQTLGQGPEFLTYFQNEAQLEKSRLLSDRFSAERPKGSFSTLEIQRTEQGDSAMYLCASSLGMMTGAGYGYTFGSGTRLTVV.